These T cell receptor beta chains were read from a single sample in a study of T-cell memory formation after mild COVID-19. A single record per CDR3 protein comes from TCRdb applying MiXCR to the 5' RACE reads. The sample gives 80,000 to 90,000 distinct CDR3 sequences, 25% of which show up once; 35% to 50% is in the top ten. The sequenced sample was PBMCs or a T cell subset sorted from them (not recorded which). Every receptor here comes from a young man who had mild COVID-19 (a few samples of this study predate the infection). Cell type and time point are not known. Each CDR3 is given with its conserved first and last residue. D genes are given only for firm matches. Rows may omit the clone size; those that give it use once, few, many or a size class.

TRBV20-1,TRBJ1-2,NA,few,CSVLTGLSYGYTF,TGCAGTGTTCTAACAGGGTTGAGCTATGGCTACACCTTC
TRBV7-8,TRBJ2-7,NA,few,CASSSPGALYEQYF,TGTGCCAGCAGCTCTCCAGGGGCCTTATACGAGCAGTACTTC
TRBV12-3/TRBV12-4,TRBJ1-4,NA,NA,CASSFSTNEKLFF,TGTGCAAGCAGTTTTTCCACTAATGAAAAACTGTTTTTT
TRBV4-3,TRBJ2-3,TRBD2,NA,CASSQGLAGGRNTQYF,TGCGCCAGCAGCCAAGGACTAGCGGGGGGGCGAAATACGCAGTATTTT
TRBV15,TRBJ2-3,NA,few,CATQGGLTDTQYF,TGTGCCACCCAAGGGGGACTCACAGATACGCAGTATTTT
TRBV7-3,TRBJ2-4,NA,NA,CASSLEGDIQYF,TGTGCCAGCAGCCTGGAGGGCGACATTCAGTACTTC
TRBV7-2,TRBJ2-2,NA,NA,CASSLVGGLVTGELFF,TGTGCCAGCAGCTTAGTCGGGGGGCTTGTCACCGGGGAGCTGTTTTTT
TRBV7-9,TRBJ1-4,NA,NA,CASSLEGGWEKLFF,TGTGCCAGCAGCCTAGAAGGGGGTTGGGAAAAACTGTTTTTT
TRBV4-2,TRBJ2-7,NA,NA,CASSQAVSYEQYF,TGTGCCAGCAGCCAAGCTGTGTCCTACGAGCAGTACTTC
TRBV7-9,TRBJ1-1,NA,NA,CASSLVGKDTEAFF,TGTGCCAGCAGCTTAGTGGGGAAGGACACTGAAGCTTTCTTT
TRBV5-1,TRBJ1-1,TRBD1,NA,CASSSGLTGATEAFF,TGCGCCAGCAGCTCTGGGCTAACAGGGGCCACTGAAGCTTTCTTT
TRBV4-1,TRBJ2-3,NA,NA,CASSPPRTGSTDTQYF,TGCGCCAGCAGCCCCCCCCGAACGGGGAGCACAGATACGCAGTATTTT
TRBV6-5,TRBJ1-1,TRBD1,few,CASSYSTGVTEAFF,TGTGCCAGCAGTTACTCGACAGGGGTTACTGAAGCTTTCTTT
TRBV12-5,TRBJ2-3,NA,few,CASGLISTDTQYF,TGTGCTAGTGGTTTAATAAGCACAGATACGCAGTATTTT
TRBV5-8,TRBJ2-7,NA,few,CASSSTGENEQYF,TGTGCCAGCAGCTCAACTGGGGAAAACGAGCAGTACTTC
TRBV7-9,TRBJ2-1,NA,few,CASSPPGNEQFF,TGTGCCAGCAGCCCGCCCGGGAATGAGCAGTTCTTC
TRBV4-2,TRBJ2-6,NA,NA,CASSQGLRDGGANVLTF,TGTGCCAGCAGCCAAGGACTCAGGGACGGTGGGGCCAACGTCCTGACTTTC
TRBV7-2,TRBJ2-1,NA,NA,CASSLWTSTYNEQFF,TGTGCCAGCAGCTTGTGGACATCCACTTACAATGAGCAGTTCTTC
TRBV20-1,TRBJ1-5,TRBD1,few,CSARARQGASNQPQHF,TGCAGTGCTAGAGCCCGACAGGGGGCTAGCAATCAGCCCCAGCATTTT
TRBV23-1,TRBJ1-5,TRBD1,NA,CASSQGQGPDQPQHF,TGCGCCAGCAGTCAGGGACAGGGCCCCGATCAGCCCCAGCATTTT
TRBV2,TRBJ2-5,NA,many,CASSGVLGVHQETQYF,TGTGCCAGCAGTGGGGTCTTGGGGGTGCACCAAGAGACCCAGTACTTC
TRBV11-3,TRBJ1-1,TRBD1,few,CASSLTTGENTEAFF,TGTGCCAGCAGCTTAACGACAGGGGAGAACACTGAAGCTTTCTTT
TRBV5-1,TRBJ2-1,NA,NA,CASSLGGRGMMHEQFF,TGCGCCAGCAGCTTGGGTGGACGGGGGATGATGCATGAGCAGTTCTTC
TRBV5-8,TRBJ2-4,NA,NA,CASSLLPVLAKNIQYF,TGTGCCAGCAGCTTGCTCCCGGTTCTAGCCAAAAACATTCAGTACTTC
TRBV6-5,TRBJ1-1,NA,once,CASGLGGPFSEAFF,TGTGCCAGCGGACTTGGGGGTCCATTCTCTGAAGCTTTCTTT
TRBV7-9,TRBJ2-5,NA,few,CASSLTSAFQYF,TGTGCCAGCAGCTTAACGTCCGCATTCCAGTACTTC
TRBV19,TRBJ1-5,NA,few,CASSAQGRQPQHF,TGTGCCAGTAGTGCACAGGGTAGGCAGCCCCAGCATTTT
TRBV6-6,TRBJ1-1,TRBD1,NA,CANGQGPYTEAFF,TGTGCCAACGGACAGGGTCCCTACACTGAAGCTTTCTTT
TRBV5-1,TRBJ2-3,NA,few,CASRPPSTSTDTQYF,TGCGCCAGCAGACCCCCATCCACTAGCACAGATACGCAGTATTTT
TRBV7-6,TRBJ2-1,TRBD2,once,CASSLSGGALNEQFF,TGTGCCAGCAGCCTTAGCGGGGGGGCCCTCAATGAGCAGTTCTTC
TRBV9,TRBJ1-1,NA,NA,CASSVEGELNTEAFF,TGTGCCAGCAGCGTAGAAGGAGAACTGAACACTGAAGCTTTCTTT
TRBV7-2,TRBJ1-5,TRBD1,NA,CASSSTGTNQPQHF,TGTGCCAGCAGCTCGACAGGGACTAATCAGCCCCAGCATTTT
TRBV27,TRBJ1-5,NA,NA,CASSLQGANQPQHF,TGTGCCAGCAGTTTACAGGGAGCGAATCAGCCCCAGCATTTT
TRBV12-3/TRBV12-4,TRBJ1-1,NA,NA,CASSFVGWNTEAFF,TGTGCCAGCAGTTTTGTCGGATGGAACACTGAAGCTTTCTTT
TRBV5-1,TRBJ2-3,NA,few,CASRYSGAGGTDTQYF,TGCGCCAGCAGGTATAGCGGTGCGGGCGGCACAGATACGCAGTATTTT
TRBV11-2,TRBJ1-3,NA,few,CASSRPGYSGNTIYF,TGTGCCAGCAGCAGACCGGGGTATAGTGGAAACACCATATATTTT